This TCR beta chain was sequenced for a study of cytomegalovirus exposure and HLA in healthy donors. Study findings and constraints: TCR beta sequences reportedly predicted most subjects' HLA-A and HLA-B alleles accurately.

Nominally healthy donors provided the samples, though records likely missed some immune exposures. With regard to this clone: Its antigen is still unknown.

Primers included in the PCR were 60 Vbeta and 13 Jbeta primers. In the authors' workflow: Roughly 10 million shared chains were among 80 million or so unique TCR beta chains counted in a later analysis. Clones were sequenced by immunoSEQ multiplex PCR, and TCRdb holds only the in-frame ones, with some missing. Clonal size and the V and J genes are those of that table, whereas D and trimming came from the DNA. This repertoire includes more than 90,000 clones. This CDR3 region has 12 residues. V was shortened by 1 base and J by 7 bases, with 8 bases between the two germline ends. Germline loops: CDR1 MNHNS, CDR2 SASEGT.

The chain couples TRBV6-1 to TRBJ2-7, with a possible D match to TRBD1 (6 bases). The sequence derives from a man between 40 and 49 years old in good health and CMV-seropositive. Material: PBMCs. The CDR3 is CASSEGGREQYF. DNA of the CDR3: TGTGCCAGCAGTGAAGGGGGGCGGGAGCAGTACTTC.